The 29 T cell receptor beta chains below were found in one sample sequenced in a study of technical replicates of blood from several donors. Sequencing was performed with immunoSEQ multiplex PCR; in TCRdb, only in-frame clones are kept and a portion is missing. The sample consists of about 100,000 clones, approximately 95% of them appearing once. The specimen was T cells isolated from PBMCs. All receptors come from a human donor in good health.

The chain joins TRBV27 to TRBJ1-1, with D possibly TRBD1 on 6 matching bases. The CDR3 is made up of 13 amino acids. CDR1 and CDR2 from the germline V gene are MNHEY and SMNVEV (reference sequence). Between the trimmed V and J ends, which lost 1 base and 8 bases, there was a span of 11 bases. DNA of the CDR3: TGTGCCAGCAGTTTATTTGGGGGGGCGGAAGCTTTCTTT. It is translated as CASSLFGGAEAFF.

CDR3 amino acids: CASRDPSAGKWEGHQPQHF. CDR3 DNA sequence: TGTGCCAGCAGGGATCCCTCAGCTGGAAAGTGGGAGGGCCATCAGCCCCAGCATTTT. The chain has TRBV11-2 and TRBJ1-5, with D unresolved. Trimming removed 6 bases at V and 5 bases at J, with 29 bases between. This CDR3 is built from 19 residues. Germline CDR1 SGHAT, CDR2 FQNNGV.

The chain carries TRBV4-2 and TRBJ2-7; 8 bases agree with TRBD2. V was clipped by 3 bases and J by 3 bases; unmatched bases: 4. Germline V gives CDR1 LGHNA, CDR2 YNFKEQ. This CDR3 comprises 14 residues. The chain's CDR3 is CASSHLTSGYEQYF. The CDR3 DNA follows: TGTGCCAGCAGCCACCTTACTAGCGGCTACGAGCAGTACTTC.

The V and J genes are TRBV6-4 and TRBJ2-1, with 7 bases lining up with TRBD2. The germline V gene has CDR1 MRHNA and CDR2 SNTAGT. Germline trimming cut 8 bases from V and 5 bases from J; bases unmatched to any gene: 12. This CDR3 is built from 15 residues. CDR3 nucleotide sequence: TGTGCCAGCGGATTAAGGCGGGAGCTCGACAATGAGCAGTTCTTC. Translating it yields CASGLRRELDNEQFF.

The rearrangement joins TRBV7-9 to TRBJ2-2; D unclear. V was shortened by 4 bases and J by 1 base, with 4 bases between the two germline ends. Per germline, CDR1 SEHNR and CDR2 FQNEAQ (reference sequence). The CDR3 sequence is 13 residues long. CDR3 sequence: CASSSWNTGELFF. The DNA of the CDR3 is TGTGCCAGCAGCTCCTGGAACACCGGGGAGCTGTTTTTT. Drawing the rest from reference TRBV7-9 and TRBJ2-2, the complete variable domain is DTGVSQNPRHKITKRGQNVTFRCDPISEHNRLYWYRQTLGQGPEFLTYFQNEAQLEKSRLLSDRFSAERPKGSFSTLEIQRTEQGDSAMYLCASSSWNTGELFFGEGSRLTVL.

The chain links TRBV9 to TRBJ2-6; D possibly corresponds to TRBD2 (5 bases). This CDR3 is built from 18 residues. The germline CDR1 and CDR2 sequences are SGDLS and YYNGEE. V was shortened by 1 base and J by 0 bases, with 14 bases between the two germline ends. In DNA, the CDR3 is TGTGCCAGCAGCGTACGGAGGACTGATAACTCTGGGGCCAACGTCCTGACTTTC. Translation gives CASSVRRTDNSGANVLTF.

The chain uses TRBV19 and TRBJ2-3; the match to TRBD1 covers 9 bases. In germline, CDR1 is LNHDA, CDR2 SQIVND (reference sequence). The length of the CDR3 is 15 residues. V shed 7 bases, J shed 3 bases, and the junction held 8 bases outside the gene matches. CDR3 protein: CASKDWTGDTDTQYF. CDR3 in DNA: TGTGCCAGTAAAGACTGGACAGGGGATACAGATACGCAGTATTTT.

V is TRBV6-5 and J is TRBJ1-4; TRBD1 agrees at 11 bases. V shed 7 bases and J 8 bases; nucleotides not matched to a gene: 6. The CDR3 sequence is 14 residues long. Looked up from germline, CDR1 is MNHEY and CDR2 is SVGAGI. CDR3 loop: CASTSGTGGEKLFF. CDR3 DNA sequence: TGTGCCAGCACTTCCGGGACAGGGGGGGAAAAACTGTTTTTT.

This clone has just one count. The rearrangement links TRBV6-1 to TRBJ2-7, with D unclear. The CDR3 is made up of 14 amino acids. V was shortened by 9 bases and J by 0 bases, with 15 bases between the two germline ends. CDR1 is MNHNS, CDR2 SASEGT, per germline. The CDR3 here is CASCLQESSYEQYF. The CDR3 nucleotides read TGTGCCAGTTGCCTTCAAGAGAGCTCCTACGAGCAGTACTTC.

J is TRBJ2-3 and V is TRBV9; TRBD2 is a possible D gene (6 bases). The CDR3 is made up of 16 amino acids. V dropped 0 bases and J dropped 2 bases, with 13 bases sitting between them. Germline V gene data show CDR1 as SGDLS and CDR2 as YYNGEE. The CDR3 loop is CASSVDSSGFTDTQYF. For the CDR3, the DNA is TGTGCCAGCAGCGTAGATAGTAGCGGCTTCACAGATACGCAGTATTTT.

The chain couples TRBV4-2 to TRBJ2-2; TRBD2 agrees at 12 bases. Germline V gene data show CDR1 as LGHNA and CDR2 as YNFKEQ. The CDR3 spans 17 residues. V dropped 4 bases and J dropped 4; count of bases not matched to a gene: 7. The CDR3 bases are TGTGCCAGCAGCCGGACTAGCGGGAAGGAGCGCACCGGGGAGCTGTTTTTT. Its protein product is CASSRTSGKERTGELFF.

The gene calls are TRBV7-2 and TRBJ2-7, with a weak D call TRBD2 (5 bases). The germline V and J ends were trimmed by 5 bases and 2 bases, with 19 bases remaining between them. From germline, CDR1 is SGHTA and CDR2 FQGNSA. This CDR3 is built from 16 residues. CDR3 region: CASSALPGVNAYEQYF. The CDR3 DNA sequence: TGTGCCAGCAGCGCGCTTCCCGGGGTTAATGCCTACGAGCAGTACTTC.

CDR3 bases: TGTGCCAGCAACCGACAGGGCTCCTACGAGCAGTACTTC. It encodes CASNRQGSYEQYF. The V call is TRBV7-8, the J call TRBJ2-7; TRBD1 aligns across 7 bases. Losses at the gene ends were 7 bases for V and 0 bases for J; bases not matched to a gene: 3. The germline V gene encodes CDR1 SGHVS and CDR2 FQNEAQ. The CDR3 extends over 13 amino acids.

This clone has just one count. V and J are TRBV28 and TRBJ1-3; possibly TRBD1 for D (6 bases). CDR3 length equals 14 residues. V was cut by 7 bases and J by 4 bases, with 14 bases left in between. Germline V gene data show CDR1 as MDHEN and CDR2 as SYDVKM. The CDR3 DNA reads as TGTGCCAGCACCGCCCCAGGGGAGGGAAACACCATATATTTT. This encodes CASTAPGEGNTIYF.

V is TRBV27 and J is TRBJ1-1; perhaps TRBD1 as D (5 bases). The germline V and J ends were trimmed by 5 bases and 1 base, with 14 bases remaining between them. This CDR3 region has 15 residues. From germline, CDR1 is MNHEY and CDR2 SMNVEV (reference sequence). Here the CDR3 reads CASSLQGVGNTEAFF. CDR3 DNA sequence: TGTGCCAGCAGTCTCCAAGGGGTTGGGAACACTGAAGCTTTCTTT.

The CDR3 DNA is TGTGCCAGCAGTTTATTCGGACAGAGGTGGCACGAGCAGTACTTC. Its translation: CASSLFGQRWHEQYF. J is TRBJ2-7 and V is TRBV27; the D gene is possibly TRBD1 (6 bases). This CDR3 has 15 amino acids. With 1 base removed from V and 5 bases from J, the gap between germline ends came to 15 bases. Germline-derived CDR1 and CDR2 are MNHEY and SMNVEV (reference sequence).

The chain combines TRBV6-6 with TRBJ2-5, with D perhaps TRBD2 (5 bases). This CDR3 is built from 14 residues. V lost 2 bases, J lost 0 bases, and 7 bases lay in between. Germline V CDR1 and CDR2: MNHNY, SVGAGI (reference sequence). CDR3 loop: CASSYKRYQETQYF. The DNA of the CDR3 is TGTGCCAGCAGTTACAAGCGGTACCAAGAGACCCAGTACTTC.

The chain employs TRBV28 and TRBJ1-4, with 10 bases identical to TRBD1. The CDR3 contains 16 residues. The germline V gene has CDR1 MDHEN and CDR2 SYDVKM. The J segment lost 0 bases and the V segment lost 4 bases, leaving 2 bases of the junction unmatched. CDR3 sequence (DNA): TGTGCCAGCAGTTCCGGGACAGGGGCAACTAATGAAAAACTGTTTTTT. Translating gives CASSSGTGATNEKLFF.

This chain connects TRBV9 to TRBJ1-1; 10 bases line up with TRBD1. Germline V CDR1 and CDR2: SGDLS, YYNGEE. This CDR3 has 15 residues. Trimming took 3 bases from V and 1 from J; bases not matched to a gene: 3. CDR3 in DNA: TGTGCCAGCAGCGACGGGGACAGGGGGAACACTGAAGCTTTCTTT. This gives the protein CASSDGDRGNTEAFF.

The gene calls are TRBV9 and TRBJ2-7; 8 bases fit TRBD2. Looked up from germline, CDR1 is SGDLS and CDR2 is YYNGEE. The V and J ends lost 0 bases and 2 bases, in that order; junction bases with no gene match: 4. The CDR3 covers 15 residues. Written as DNA, the CDR3 is TGTGCCAGCAGCGTAGGTCTAGCGGGTGCCTACGAGCAGTACTTC. It specifies CASSVGLAGAYEQYF. Full variable domain (remainder filled in from reference TRBV9 and TRBJ2-7): DSGVTQTPKHLITATGQRVTLRCSPRSGDLSVYWYQQSLDQGLQFLIQYYNGEERAKGNILERFSAQQFPDLHSELNLSSLELGDSALYFCASSVGLAGAYEQYFGPGTRLTVT.

In nucleotides, the CDR3 is TGCGCCAGCAGCCAAGATTCCGCGACTTATGAGCAGTTCTTC. Protein: CASSQDSATYEQFF. The rearrangement uses TRBV4-3 and TRBJ2-1; no definite D call. From germline, CDR1 is LGHNA and CDR2 YSLEER. V was cut by 0 bases and J by 8 bases, with 11 bases left in between. The CDR3 covers 14 residues.

V gene TRBV27 combines with J gene TRBJ2-7; perhaps TRBD1 as D (7 bases). Looked up from germline, CDR1 is MNHEY and CDR2 is SMNVEV (reference sequence). The CDR3 is made up of 15 amino acids. The V and J ends lost 2 bases and 2 bases respectively, with 13 bases between them. CDR3 protein: CASSLMAGGTYEQYF. The CDR3, as DNA: TGTGCCAGCAGTTTAATGGCAGGGGGGACCTACGAGCAGTACTTC.

This clone was seen just once. The V gene is TRBV29-1, the J gene TRBJ1-1, with 8 bases matching TRBD1. Germline V CDR1 and CDR2: SQVTM, ANQGSEA. V was pared by 3 bases and J by 6 bases, with 6 bases of the junction left unmatched. The CDR3 spans 13 residues. This CDR3 reads CSVDQGAGAEAFF. The CDR3, as DNA: TGCAGCGTTGATCAGGGGGCAGGGGCTGAAGCTTTCTTT.

This clone was detected once. The gene calls are TRBV9 and TRBJ1-5, with a tentative D call TRBD1 (5 bases). V lost 0 bases and J lost 2, with 12 bases in between. The CDR3 extends over 16 amino acids. The germline V gene encodes CDR1 SGDLS and CDR2 YYNGEE. CDR3 nucleotide sequence: TGTGCCAGCAGCGTAGGAGAGGGAGGGGGCAATCAGCCCCAGCATTTT. It codes for CASSVGEGGGNQPQHF.

V gene TRBV13 combines with J gene TRBJ2-1; the D gene is possibly TRBD1 (6 bases). Trimming stripped 1 base from V and 0 bases from J, with 7 bases between. The CDR3 runs 15 residues. CDR1 and CDR2 (germline): PRHDT, FYEKMQ (reference sequence). CDR3 sequence reads: CASSLAGDSYNEQFF. In DNA, the CDR3 is TGTGCCAGCAGCTTAGCAGGGGACTCCTACAATGAGCAGTTCTTC. Full variable domain (remainder filled in from reference TRBV13 and TRBJ2-1): AAGVIQSPRHLIKEKRETATLKCYPIPRHDTVYWYQQGPGQDPQFLISFYEKMQSDKGSIPDRFSAQQFSDYHSELNMSSLELGDSALYFCASSLAGDSYNEQFFGPGTRLTVL.

The chain links TRBV7-3 to TRBJ2-3, with TRBD2 identical over 7 bases. The CDR3 totals 15 residues. Losses at the gene ends were 0 bases for V and 5 bases for J; bases not matched to a gene: 5. Per germline, CDR1 SGHTA and CDR2 FQGTGA. CDR3 DNA: TGTGCCAGCAGCTTAACTAGCGGGTGGGAAGATACGCAGTATTTT. Protein product: CASSLTSGWEDTQYF. The full variable domain, completed using reference TRBV7-3 and TRBJ2-3, is GAGVSQTPSNKVTEKGKYVELRCDPISGHTALYWYRQSLGQGPEFLIYFQGTGAADDSGLPNDRFFAVRPEGSVSTLKIQRTERGDSAVYLCASSLTSGWEDTQYFGPGTRLTVL.

V usage is TRBV4-1 and J usage is TRBJ2-5; 8 positions match TRBD1. V trimming: 3 bases; J trimming: 5 bases; junction bases outside the gene matches: 8. This CDR3 comprises 15 residues. Germline values: CDR1 MGHRA, CDR2 YSYEKL. DNA of the CDR3: TGCGCCAGCAGCCACCGATCAGGGGGCAGTGAGACCCAGTACTTC. This codes for CASSHRSGGSETQYF.

This sequence joins TRBV5-1 and TRBJ2-7; D is possibly TRBD2 (6 bases). Germline CDR1 reads SGHRS; CDR2 reads YFSETQ. The CDR3 contains 14 residues. V gave up 6 bases and J gave up 6 bases, with 19 bases separating them. CDR3 in DNA: TGCGCCAGCACCCCGGCTGGCGGGATGATCGAGCAGTACTTC. It specifies CASTPAGGMIEQYF.

The rearrangement joins TRBV7-2 to TRBJ1-4, with D unresolved. The ends were cut back, 1 base at V and 6 bases at J, with 9 bases in the middle. CDR3 length: 14 residues. Germline CDR1 reads SGHTA; CDR2 reads FQGNSA. CDR3 protein: CASSLDPQDEKLFF. The CDR3 coding sequence is TGTGCCAGCAGCTTAGACCCCCAGGATGAAAAACTGTTTTTT.